What follows are 11 T cell receptor beta chains derived from one specimen sequenced in a study of blood T cells in healthy people across ages (dated by TCRdb to 2015 to 2017). The library was produced with 5' RACE. A second roughly 6 to 11 cycle PCR used a sample-barcoded 5' primer and a J-beta primer mix. TCRdb handled the public reads itself, with Q25 trimming in fastp and clone calling in MiXCR, and kept productive beta chains. Every distinct CDR3 protein forms one entry, paired with its most common genes and DNA. The sample has 1,800,000 or so distinct CDR3 sequences on record, about 39% of them singletons. The ten top clones hold about 23% of the sample. The sample was blood. Every receptor here comes from a human donor in good health.

The chain recombines TRBV27 with TRBJ1-6; 8 bases match TRBD1. This CDR3 spans 15 amino acids. The germline V gene encodes CDR1 MNHEY and CDR2 SMNVEV (reference sequence). The junction had 5 bases not matched to a gene; V was cut back by 8 bases and J by 2 bases. CDR3 DNA: TGTGCCAGCGACTGGGACAGGCCCTATAATTCACCCCTCCACTTT. This encodes CASDWDRPYNSPLHF.

The chain combines TRBV12-3 or TRBV12-4 with TRBJ2-1; D is undetermined. The CDR3 has 17 residues. V lost 5 bases to trimming and J lost 0 bases, with 17 bases between them. CDR3 nucleotides: TGTGCCAGCAGTCCCCCTAATAACCTCGCCTCCTACAATGAGCAGTTCTTC. It encodes CASSPPNNLASYNEQFF.

The chain joins TRBV7-2 to TRBJ2-6; D is uncertain. Germline CDR1 reads SGHTA; CDR2 reads FQGNSA. The CDR3 has 17 residues. V was cut by 1 base and J by 1 base, with 11 bases left in between. CDR3 protein: CASSLEVRASGANVLTF. CDR3 DNA: TGTGCCAGCAGCTTAGAGGTCAGAGCGTCTGGGGCCAACGTCCTGACTTTC.

The DNA for the CDR3 is TGTGCCAGCAGCTTAGAGGGACAGGGGCTTCCCAGGTACTTC. This sequence encodes CASSLEGQGLPRYF. The chain couples TRBV7-2 to TRBJ2-4, with 10 bases lining up with TRBD1. The V and J ends lost 1 base and 15 bases, in that order; junction bases with no gene match: 9. The CDR3 is 14 amino acids. Germline V lookup: CDR1 SGHTA, CDR2 FQGNSA.

This clonotype was counted between two and nine times. The V and J genes are TRBV6-2 or TRBV6-3 and TRBJ1-1, with a tentative D call TRBD1 (5 bases). The germline V gene encodes CDR1 MNHEY and CDR2 SVGEGT. The CDR3 consists of 16 residues. V lost 6 bases and J lost 1, with 18 bases in between. The CDR3 spells CASSRSTAPTNTEAFF. DNA for the CDR3: TGTGCCAGCAGCCGCTCGACAGCACCGACGAACACTGAAGCTTTCTTT.

Note on this clonotype: Sequence at one end of the junction differs from germline and may be a read error. The chain recombines TRBV5-6 with TRBJ2-1, with TRBD2 matching 11 bases. The germline CDR1 and CDR2 sequences are SGHDT and YYEEEE. The CDR3 contains 15 residues. The CDR3, as DNA: TGTGCCAGCAACTTGACTAGCGGGGTGGGTCATGAGCAGTTCTTC. Its translation: CASNLTSGVGHEQFF. Full variable domain (remainder filled in from reference TRBV5-6 and TRBJ2-1): DAGVTQSPTHLIKTRGQQVTLRCSPKSGHDTVSWYQQALGQGPQFIFQYYEEEERQRGNFPDRFSGHQFPNYSSELNVNALLLGDSALYLCASNLTSGVGHEQFFGPGTRLTVL.

This clonotype was found a few times. The chain is built from TRBV7-3 and TRBJ2-5; maybe TRBD2 (6 bases). V was cut by 3 bases and J by 0 bases, with 11 bases left in between. This CDR3 has 15 residues. Germline loops: CDR1 SGHTA, CDR2 FQGTGA. CDR3 protein: CASSFGGFHQETQYF. In DNA, the CDR3 is TGTGCCAGCAGCTTTGGGGGGTTTCACCAAGAGACCCAGTACTTC.

The chain combines TRBV3-1 with TRBJ1-2; 9 bases map to TRBD1. V shed 5 bases, J shed 3 bases, and the junction held 4 bases outside the gene matches. The CDR3 is made up of 14 amino acids. Germline CDR1 and CDR2: LGHDT and YNNKEL (reference sequence). DNA of the CDR3: TGTGCCAGCAGCGTAGGGGACAGGGACTATGGCTACACCTTC. Protein sequence: CASSVGDRDYGYTF.

This clonotype was counted between two and nine times. The chain uses TRBV20-1 and TRBJ2-1; 11 nucleotides agree with TRBD2. The CDR3 contains 15 residues. Germline loops: CDR1 DFQATT, CDR2 SNEGSKA (reference sequence). The ends lost 3 bases at V and 5 bases at J; junction bases unmatched: 6. In DNA form, the CDR3 reads TGCAGTGCTAGGCTTCCTAGCGGGGGGCACAATGAGCAGTTCTTC. Its translation: CSARLPSGGHNEQFF.

V gene TRBV4-2 combines with J gene TRBJ2-5, with 9 bases fitting TRBD2. Per germline, CDR1 LGHNA and CDR2 YNFKEQ. With V trimmed by 4 bases and J by 4 bases, 10 bases remained unmatched. The CDR3 length is 16 residues. CDR3 in amino acids: CASSPTSGGGAETQYF. Written as DNA, the CDR3 is TGTGCCAGCAGCCCGACTAGCGGAGGGGGGGCAGAGACCCAGTACTTC.

This clonotype showed up many times. At one end, the junction sequence differs from germline, possibly due to a read error. This rearrangement joins TRBV4-2 to TRBJ2-1; D uncertain. The CDR3 extends over 12 amino acids. The germline CDR1 and CDR2 sequences are LGHNA and YNFKEQ. CDR3 in amino acids: CASSQEGYEQFF. CDR3 DNA sequence: TGCGCCAGCAGCCAAGAAGGGTATGAGCAGTTCTTC.